The 16 T cell receptor beta chains reported below all come from one sample, sequenced in a study. Tregs were sorted as CD4+CD25+CD127-/low cells. TCRdb analysed the 5' RACE reads with MiXCR anew, one entry per CDR3 protein. The sample yields more than 9,500 distinct CDR3 sequences, 45% to 60% seen once. The sequencing input was tumor-infiltrating Tregs sorted from the breast tumor. The source of these receptors is a female donor with breast cancer.

J is TRBJ2-3 and V is TRBV6-5; D gene unclear. Trimming took 5 bases from V and 5 from J, leaving 14 bases between them. Germline-derived CDR1 and CDR2 are MNHEY and SVGAGI. The CDR3 totals 14 residues. The CDR3 loop reads CASSRTPERDTQYF. The CDR3 DNA sequence: TGTGCCAGCAGTCGAACACCTGAGCGAGATACGCAGTATTTT.

This clonotype was recorded a few times. The CDR3 sequence: CASRIYSDREQFF. In nucleotides, the CDR3 is TGTGCCAGCAGAATCTACAGCGACCGGGAGCAGTTCTTC. The chain has TRBV5-5 and TRBJ2-1; D unclear. Trimming cost V 5 bases and J 10 bases, with 16 bases left between them. The germline V gene encodes CDR1 SGHKS and CDR2 YYEKEE (reference sequence). There are 13 residues in the CDR3.

The chain links TRBV7-2 to TRBJ1-2; no reliable D call. CDR3 length equals 12 residues. The V gene's germline CDR1 is SGHTA and CDR2 FQGNSA. V was cut by 4 bases and J by 6 bases, with 9 bases left in between. CDR3: CASSSTADGYTF. CDR3 bases: TGTGCCAGCAGCTCAACGGCGGATGGCTACACCTTC.

This clonotype was seen more than once but under ten times. The V and J genes are TRBV12-3 or TRBV12-4 and TRBJ2-1; maybe TRBD2 (6 bases). The V end lost 2 bases, the J end lost 8 bases, and 16 bases lay between the germline ends. The CDR3 covers 15 residues. CDR3 sequence (DNA): TGTGCCAGCAGTTTAAGGCGGGGTGGGGACGATGAGCAGTTCTTC. It codes for CASSLRRGGDDEQFF.

The J gene is TRBJ2-6, the V gene TRBV6-1, with D unclear. The CDR3 spans 15 residues. Germline lookup yields CDR1 MNHNS and CDR2 SASEGT. V was pared by 0 bases and J by 0 bases, with 3 bases between. The CDR3 coding sequence is TGTGCCAGCAGTGAAGCTAGCTCTGGGGCCAACGTCCTGACTTTC. Amino acid sequence: CASSEASSGANVLTF.

CDR3 nucleotides: TGCAGCGTTGAAGGGACGAAGAACACCGGGGAGCTGTTTTTT. It codes for CSVEGTKNTGELFF. This chain uses TRBV29-1 with TRBJ2-2; D is uncertain. CDR1 is SQVTM, CDR2 ANQGSEA, per germline. The CDR3 totals 14 residues. With 1 base removed from V and 1 base from J, the gap between germline ends came to 7 bases.

The chain employs TRBV4-3 and TRBJ2-7; 12 nucleotides align to TRBD2. The V and J ends lost 0 bases and 9 bases, in that order; junction bases with no gene match: 15. Germline-derived CDR1 and CDR2 are LGHNA and YSLEER. The CDR3 runs 18 residues. The CDR3 DNA sequence: TGCGCCAGCAGCCAAGATCCCCTCGGACTAGCGGGATCCCAGGCGCAGTACTTC. Protein sequence: CASSQDPLGLAGSQAQYF.

The chain joins TRBV5-1 to TRBJ2-3, with 8 positions matching TRBD1. V shed 2 bases, J shed 4 bases, and the junction held 3 bases outside the gene matches. The CDR3 contains 14 residues. Germline lookup yields CDR1 SGHRS and CDR2 YFSETQ. The CDR3 loop is CASSFRDRSDTQYF. Written as DNA, the CDR3 is TGCGCCAGCAGCTTCCGGGACAGGTCAGATACGCAGTATTTT. Together with reference TRBV5-1 and TRBJ2-3, the CDR3 gives the full variable domain: KAGVTQTPRYLIKTRGQQVTLSCSPISGHRSVSWYQQTPGQGLQFLFEYFSETQRNKGNFPGRFSGRQFSNSRSEMNVSTLELGDSALYLCASSFRDRSDTQYFGPGTRLTVL.

This chain connects TRBV9 to TRBJ1-5; D is uncertain. Trimming pared 2 bases from V and 6 bases from J, leaving 15 bases between. CDR3 length: 15 amino acids. Germline V lookup: CDR1 SGDLS, CDR2 YYNGEE. The CDR3 DNA reads as TGTGCCAGCAGCGTCGGTAAGGGAGGGAGTCAGCCCCAGCATTTT. It codes for CASSVGKGGSQPQHF.

Details on this clonotype: A read error is possible here, since a much larger clone lies one base away. The chain uses TRBV4-2 and TRBJ2-3; 7 bases are a match to TRBD2. There are 20 residues in the CDR3. Germline lookup yields CDR1 LGHNA and CDR2 YNFKEQ. After removal of 0 bases from V and 4 bases from J, the junction contained 19 bases not matched to a gene. The CDR3 DNA reads TGTGCCAGCAGCCAAGAATTGGGCGGGAGAGGAAGGATCTCCGCAGATACGCAGTATTTT. Translating gives CASSQELGGRGRISADTQYF.

The CDR3 DNA is TGTGCCAGCAGTCAGCCGGGAGAAGGGACCCAGTACTTC. It translates to CASSQPGEGTQYF. V usage is TRBV6-1 and J usage is TRBJ2-5; tentative D call: TRBD2 (6 bases). The germline CDR1 and CDR2 sequences are MNHNS and SASEGT. The CDR3 sequence is 13 residues long. Trimming removed 5 bases at V and 7 bases at J, with 14 bases between.

The V gene is TRBV20-1, the J gene TRBJ2-1; possible D gene TRBD2, 6 bases. V was trimmed by 6 bases and J by 4 bases, leaving 19 bases between them. The CDR3 sequence is 15 residues long. Germline V gene sequence: CDR1 DFQATT, CDR2 SNEGSKA (reference sequence). The CDR3 loop reads CSAPSDGRGYNEQFF. CDR3 coding DNA: TGCAGTGCCCCTAGCGACGGGCGGGGTTACAATGAGCAGTTCTTC.

This clonotype was picked up a small number of times. V gene TRBV27 combines with J gene TRBJ2-1, with 8 bases fitting TRBD2. The CDR3 spans 14 residues. The germline V gene encodes CDR1 MNHEY and CDR2 SMNVEV (reference sequence). The trim removed 6 bases at V and 7 bases at J, leaving 8 bases unmatched. The CDR3: CASRRAGVSNEQFF. DNA for the CDR3: TGTGCCAGCAGACGAGCGGGAGTATCAAATGAGCAGTTCTTC.

This clonotype came up once. The chain uses TRBV11-2 and TRBJ2-3; D is perhaps TRBD1 (6 bases). Germline values: CDR1 SGHAT, CDR2 FQNNGV. This CDR3 comprises 15 residues. The V gene lost 2 bases and the J gene lost 0 bases, with 9 bases spanning the gap. CDR3 amino acids: CASSLYGGSTDTQYF. Here the CDR3 DNA reads TGTGCCAGCAGCTTATATGGGGGCAGCACAGATACGCAGTATTTT.

The rearrangement links TRBV29-1 to TRBJ1-5; D perhaps matches TRBD1 (6 bases). This CDR3 spans 13 amino acids. V gave up 3 bases and J gave up 7 bases, with 13 bases separating them. Germline CDR1 SQVTM, CDR2 ANQGSEA. CDR3 protein: CSVDWGAGQPQHF. CDR3 DNA sequence: TGCAGCGTTGACTGGGGGGCAGGGCAGCCCCAGCATTTT.

The rearrangement links TRBV2 to TRBJ2-5; 14 bases line up with TRBD2. The V segment lost 3 bases and the J segment 2 bases; nucleotides outside the gene matches: 14. Germline V gene sequence: CDR1 SNHLY, CDR2 FYNNEI. The CDR3 contains 20 residues. CDR3 in amino acids: CASSDLLPRTSGRHQETQYF. DNA for the CDR3: TGTGCCAGCAGTGACCTCTTACCTCGGACTAGCGGGAGGCATCAAGAGACCCAGTACTTC.